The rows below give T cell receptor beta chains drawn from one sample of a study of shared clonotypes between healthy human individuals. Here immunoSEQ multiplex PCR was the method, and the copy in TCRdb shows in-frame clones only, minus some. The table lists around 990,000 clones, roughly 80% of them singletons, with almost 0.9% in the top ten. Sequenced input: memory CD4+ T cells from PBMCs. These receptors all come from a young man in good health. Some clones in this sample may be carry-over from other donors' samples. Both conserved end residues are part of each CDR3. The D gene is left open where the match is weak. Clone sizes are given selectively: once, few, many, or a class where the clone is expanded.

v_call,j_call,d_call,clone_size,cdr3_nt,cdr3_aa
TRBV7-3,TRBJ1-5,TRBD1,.,TGTGCCAGCAGCGCAGGGGGGAATCAGCCCCAGCATTTT,CASSAGGNQPQHF
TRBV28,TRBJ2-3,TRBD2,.,TGTGCCAGCAGTTTAAGGGTCTTAGCGGGAGCCTGGGATACGCAGTATTTT,CASSLRVLAGAWDTQYF
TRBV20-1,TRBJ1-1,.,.,TGCAGTCACAGGGTGGGCGAAGCTTTCTTT,CSHRVGEAFF
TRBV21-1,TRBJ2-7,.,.,TGTGCCAGCAGCGGACCCTACGAGCAGTACTTC,CASSGPYEQYF
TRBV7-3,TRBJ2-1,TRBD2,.,TGTGCCAGCAGCTTAGGCGGGAGCGGCTCCTACAATGAGCAGTTCTTC,CASSLGGSGSYNEQFF
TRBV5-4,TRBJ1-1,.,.,TGTGCCAGCAGCTTGACCCTCGGGGTCCAGGGAGACTCGGCTTTCTTT,CASSLTLGVQGDSAFF
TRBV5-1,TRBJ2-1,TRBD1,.,TGCGCCAGCAGCATGCAGGGGGCGGACAATGAGCAGTTCTTC,CASSMQGADNEQFF
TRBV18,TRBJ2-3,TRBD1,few,TGTGCCAGCTCACCGGGACAGGGGGCAGATACGCAGTATTTT,CASSPGQGADTQYF
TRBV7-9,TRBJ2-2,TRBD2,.,TGTGCCAGCAGCCTCAGGGCGGGCCTAGCGGAGAACACCGGGGAGCTGTTTTTT,CASSLRAGLAENTGELFF
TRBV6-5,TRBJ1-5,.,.,TGTGCCAGCAGTTACTCCCCAGCGGGTCCCCAGCATTTT,CASSYSPAGPQHF